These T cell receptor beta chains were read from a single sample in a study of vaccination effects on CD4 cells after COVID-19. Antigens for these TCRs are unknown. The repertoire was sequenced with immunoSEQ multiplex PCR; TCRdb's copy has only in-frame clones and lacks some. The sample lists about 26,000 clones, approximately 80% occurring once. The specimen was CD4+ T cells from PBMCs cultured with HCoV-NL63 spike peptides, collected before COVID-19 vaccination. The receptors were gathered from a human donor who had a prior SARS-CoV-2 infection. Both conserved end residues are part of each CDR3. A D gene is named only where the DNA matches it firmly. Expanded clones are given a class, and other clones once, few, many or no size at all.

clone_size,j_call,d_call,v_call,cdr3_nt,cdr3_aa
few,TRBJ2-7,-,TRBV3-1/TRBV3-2,TGTGCCAGCAGCCAAGATCTCGCAGGAGGCGAGCAGTACTTC,CASSQDLAGGEQYF
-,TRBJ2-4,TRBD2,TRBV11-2,TGTGCCAGCAGCCGAAGGACTAGCGGGGGGGTAGCCAAAAACATTCAGTACTTC,CASSRRTSGGVAKNIQYF
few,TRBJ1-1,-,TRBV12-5,TGTGCTAGTGGTTTGGAAGAGGACACTGAAGCTTTCTTT,CASGLEEDTEAFF
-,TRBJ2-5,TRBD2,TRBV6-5,TGTGCCAGCAGAATCCGACTAGCGGGAGAGGAAACCCAGTACTTC,CASRIRLAGEETQYF
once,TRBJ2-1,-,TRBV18,TGTGCCAGCTCACCACCTGCAGCGGCCTCCTACAATGAGCAGTTCTTC,CASSPPAAASYNEQFF
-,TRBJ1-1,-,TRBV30,TGTGCCTGGAGTTACCCACCTTCTACAGGGATGAACACTGAAGCTTTCTTT,CAWSYPPSTGMNTEAFF
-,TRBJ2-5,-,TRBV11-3,TGTGCCAGCAGCTTAGGTTTGGAAGAGACCCAGTACTTC,CASSLGLEETQYF
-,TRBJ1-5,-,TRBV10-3,TGTGCCATCACCTCGGGGCAGGAACAGCCCCAGCATTTT,CAITSGQEQPQHF
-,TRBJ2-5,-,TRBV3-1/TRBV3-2,TGTGCCAGCAGCAAAAGGACTACCCAAGAGACCCAGTACTTC,CASSKRTTQETQYF
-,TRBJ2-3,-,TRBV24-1,TGTGCCACCAGTGATCCCGCCCGAGATACGCAGTATTTT,CATSDPARDTQYF
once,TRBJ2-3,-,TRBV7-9,TGTGCCAGCAGCCACTCGTGGGGCCCCACAGATACGCAGTATTTT,CASSHSWGPTDTQYF
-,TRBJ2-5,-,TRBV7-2,TGTGCCAGCAGCTTACGGGTAAAAGAGACCCAGTACTTC,CASSLRVKETQYF
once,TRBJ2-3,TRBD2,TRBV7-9,TGTGCCAGCAGCAGAGGGACTAGCGGGAGCACAGATACGCAGTATTTT,CASSRGTSGSTDTQYF
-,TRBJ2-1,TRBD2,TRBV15,TGTGCCACCAGCGCCCGACTAGCGGGCAATGAGCAGTTCTTC,CATSARLAGNEQFF
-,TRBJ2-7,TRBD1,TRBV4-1,TGCGCCAGCAGCACCCGACAGGGGACCCTCTACGAGCAGTACTTC,CASSTRQGTLYEQYF
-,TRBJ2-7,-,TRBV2,TGTGCCAGCAGCCCAAGCTCCTACGAGCAGTACTTC,CASSPSSYEQYF
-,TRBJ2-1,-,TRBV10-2,TGCGCCGCGCTGCAGGCCTACAATGAGCAGTTCTTC,CAALQAYNEQFF